This is a list of T cell receptor beta chains from one sample in a study of blood T cell repertoires in COVID-19. Libraries were prepared by immunoSEQ multiplex PCR; TCRdb keeps only in-frame clonotypes and omits some of them. The sample has 70,000 to 90,000 clones; 88% are singletons. The sample comprised peripheral blood. These TCRs come from a human donor in a cohort sampled during active COVID-19. Both conserved end residues are part of each CDR3. A D gene is named only where the DNA matches it firmly. For some rows the clone size is stated as once, few or many, or as a class when expanded; others skip it.

TRBJ2-5,-,TRBV24-1,TRBD2,TGTGCCACCAGTGATCCGGGACTACAAGAGACCCAGTACTTC,CATSDPGLQETQYF
TRBJ1-3,once,TRBV15,TRBD1,TGTGCCACCAGCAGAGCTCTACGACAGGGGGTTGGAAACACCATATATTTT,CATSRALRQGVGNTIYF
TRBJ1-4,-,TRBV4-1,-,TGCGCCAGCAGCCAAGTTAGGGGCTACGGTGAAAAACTGTTTTTT,CASSQVRGYGEKLFF
TRBJ2-7,-,TRBV2,-,TGTGCCAGCAGTGACAGACTCTACGAGCAGTACTTC,CASSDRLYEQYF
TRBJ2-7,-,TRBV28,-,TGTGCCAGCACAAAGACCTCCCAGCGGGAGCAGTACTTC,CASTKTSQREQYF
TRBJ2-5,-,TRBV5-4,-,TGTGCCAGCAGCTTGTCCGGTCAGGGAGGAGAGACCCAGTACTTC,CASSLSGQGGETQYF
TRBJ1-4,-,TRBV7-9,TRBD1,TGTGCCAGCAGCTTGACAGGGGGGTTGGCAACTAATGAAAAACTGTTTTTT,CASSLTGGLATNEKLFF
TRBJ2-1,-,TRBV2,TRBD2,TGTGCCAGCAGTGTAGGACTAGCGGGAGGCGTTAGTGAGCAGTTCTTC,CASSVGLAGGVSEQFF
TRBJ2-3,-,TRBV7-7,TRBD2,TGTGCTAGCAGCCCGGGACTAGCGGGGGGGGCAGATACGCAGTATTTT,CASSPGLAGGADTQYF
TRBJ2-3,-,TRBV23-1,-,TGCGCCAGCAGTCAGAGGGCCGTTTCCCCCACAGATACGCAGTATTTT,CASSQRAVSPTDTQYF
TRBJ1-4,-,TRBV2,-,TGTGCCAGCAGTGCTCTCACAACGGGTGAAAAACTGTTTTTT,CASSALTTGEKLFF
TRBJ2-5,few,TRBV6-5,-,TGTGCCAGCAGTAAGCGTACGCAAGTACAAGAGACCCAGTACTTC,CASSKRTQVQETQYF
TRBJ1-1,-,TRBV2,-,TGTGCCAGCAGTACCAGGGGTGGTGGAACTGAAGCTTTCTTT,CASSTRGGGTEAFF
TRBJ2-1,-,TRBV28,-,TGTGCCAGCAGTTTATATGGAGAAAGGCAGTTCTTC,CASSLYGERQFF
TRBJ2-1,-,TRBV18,TRBD2,TGTGCCAGCTCCCCTAGCGGGCGCTCCTACAATGAGCAGTTCTTC,CASSPSGRSYNEQFF
TRBJ2-7,-,TRBV11-3,-,TGTGCCAGCAGCACGACAACCTACGAGCAGTACTTC,CASSTTTYEQYF
TRBJ2-5,-,TRBV28,TRBD2,TGTGCCAGCAGTTTCGGGACTAGCGAAGACTTC,CASSFGTSEDF